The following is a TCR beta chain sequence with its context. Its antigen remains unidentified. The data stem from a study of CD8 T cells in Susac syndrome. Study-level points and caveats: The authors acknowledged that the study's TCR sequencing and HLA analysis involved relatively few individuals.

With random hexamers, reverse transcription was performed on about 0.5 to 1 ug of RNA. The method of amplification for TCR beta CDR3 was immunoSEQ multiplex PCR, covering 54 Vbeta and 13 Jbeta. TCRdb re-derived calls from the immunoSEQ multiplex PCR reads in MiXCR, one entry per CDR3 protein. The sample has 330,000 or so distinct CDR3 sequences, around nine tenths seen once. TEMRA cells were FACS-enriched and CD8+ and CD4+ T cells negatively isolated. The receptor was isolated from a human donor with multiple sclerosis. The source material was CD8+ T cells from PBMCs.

Written as DNA, the CDR3 is TGTGCCAGCAGCCAAGAGGCCAGGGGAGGCTATGGCTACACCTTC. Translation gives CASSQEARGGYGYTF. The chain uses TRBV4-2 and TRBJ1-2; TRBD1 is a possible D gene (6 bases). Germline CDR1 LGHNA, CDR2 YNFKEQ. Trimming took 0 bases from V and 4 from J, leaving 12 bases between them. The CDR3 totals 15 residues.